This TCR beta chain was recorded in a study of control samples from healthy donors and cancer patients. Method: immunoSEQ multiplex PCR; TCRdb's copy keeps in-frame clones and lacks some. The sample lists around 250,000 clones; roughly four fifths were seen once. CDR3 length: 16 residues. The V end lost 0 bases, the J end lost 0 bases, and 10 bases lay between the germline ends. Germline V lookup: CDR1 SGDLS, CDR2 YYNGEE. Sequenced material: PBMCs. The chain carries TRBV9 and TRBJ2-1, with D perhaps matching TRBD1 (5 bases). The receptor was derived from a woman in her sixties with lung cancer. CDR3 sequence: CASSVAPGISYNEQFF. The CDR3, as DNA: TGTGCCAGCAGCGTAGCTCCAGGGATCTCCTACAATGAGCAGTTCTTC.